Detailed here is one T cell receptor beta chain. No antigen is known for it. The sample originates from a study of blood T cell dynamics during melanoma immunotherapy. About the study: First-line therapy was either pembrolizumab or nivolumab with ipilimumab for metastatic melanoma.

Study-level findings and limits: It remained unknown if the driving T cell clones were melanoma-specific. Cell-free DNA CDR3 sequences most resembled the immune-effector CD8+ subset, which was also most clonal.

Using immunoSEQ multiplex PCR, the repertoire was profiled, and TCRdb retains in-frame clones only, with some absent. The repertoire has around 180 clones, about 85% of them found once; the top ten carry about 11%. Noted time point: pre-treatment baseline. One draw preceded checkpoint blockade; another followed its first cycle at week 3. The receptor was isolated from a human donor with melanoma. The sequencing here drew on central memory CD8+ T cells from blood, taken from a patient treated with checkpoint blockade.

The CDR3 here is CASSVIAGTGEGEQYF. DNA of the CDR3: TGTGCCAGCAGTGTCATAGCCGGGACAGGGGAAGGGGAGCAGTACTTC. V is TRBV6-1 and J is TRBJ2-7; the match to TRBD1 covers 10 bases. This CDR3 has 16 amino acids. Germline V gene sequence: CDR1 MNHNS, CDR2 SASEGT. The trim removed 4 bases at V and 7 bases at J, leaving 13 bases unmatched.